A selection of T cell receptor beta chains follows, all from one sample in a study of blood T cell repertoires in COVID-19. Method: immunoSEQ multiplex PCR; TCRdb's copy keeps in-frame clones and lacks some. The sample shows fewer than 350,000 clones, 85% to 90% of them seen only once. Input material: PBMCs or T cells enriched from blood (not recorded which). These receptors were taken from a woman aged 55-69 years in a cohort exposed to, infected with or recovered from COVID-19 (not recorded which). The CDR3 runs from the conserved cysteine through the conserved F or W. D genes are given only for firm matches. Size values are once, few and many counts, or a class for expanded clones, and some rows have none.

d_call j_call clone_size v_call cdr3_aa cdr3_nt
TRBD2 TRBJ2-2 once TRBV7-3 CASSLLGLDNTGELFF TGTGCCAGCAGCTTATTGGGACTAGATAACACCGGGGAGCTGTTTTTT
TRBD1 TRBJ2-6 - TRBV29-1 CSVPGGSGANVLTF TGCAGCGTTCCAGGGGGCTCTGGGGCCAACGTCCTGACTTTC
TRBD1 TRBJ2-7 - TRBV5-1 CASSFGQGAREQYF TGCGCCAGCAGCTTCGGACAGGGGGCACGGGAGCAGTACTTC
TRBD1 TRBJ1-2 - TRBV28 CASSPGQVLGYGYTF TGTGCCAGCAGTCCTGGACAGGTCCTCGGCTATGGCTACACCTTC
- TRBJ2-7 - TRBV24-1 CATSDTGTLSYEQYF TGTGCCACCAGTGATACAGGGACCCTCTCCTACGAGCAGTACTTC
- TRBJ1-6 - TRBV6-5 CASSYPNSPLHF TGTGCCAGCAGTTACCCGAATTCACCCCTCCACTTT
- TRBJ2-2 once TRBV2 CASSGSGGGTGELFF TGTGCCAGCAGTGGCTCCGGGGGTGGTACCGGGGAGCTGTTTTTT
TRBD1 TRBJ1-1 - TRBV30 CAWSRQGYTEAFF TGTGCCTGGAGCCGACAGGGTTACACTGAAGCTTTCTTT
TRBD2 TRBJ2-7 - TRBV4-1 CASSQRLWTSSEQYF TGCGCCAGCAGCCAAAGACTTTGGACTAGCTCCGAGCAGTACTTC
TRBD1 TRBJ2-3 few TRBV16 CASSPRDRISKGTDTQYF TGTGCCAGCAGCCCTCGGGACAGGATATCGAAAGGCACAGATACGCAGTATTTT
- TRBJ1-1 - TRBV19 CASSIRGGSTEAFF TGTGCCAGTAGTATCCGGGGAGGTAGCACTGAAGCTTTCTTT
TRBD1 TRBJ2-3 - TRBV5-4 CASSRTPTGIDTQYF TGTGCCAGCAGCCGAACCCCGACAGGGATAGATACGCAGTATTTT
- TRBJ2-5 - TRBV11-2 CASSLGGGQQETQYF TGTGCCAGCAGCTTAGGCGGGGGACAACAAGAGACCCAGTACTTC
TRBD2 TRBJ2-1 - TRBV7-2 CASSQSGRDDNEQFF TGTGCCAGCAGCCAAAGCGGGAGGGACGACAATGAGCAGTTCTTC
- TRBJ2-7 - TRBV2 CASSEGSWGRPYEQYF TGTGCCAGCAGTGAAGGCTCATGGGGGCGTCCCTACGAGCAGTACTTC
TRBD1 TRBJ1-6 - TRBV5-8 CASSRDRGGNSPLHF TGTGCCAGCAGCCGAGACAGGGGTGGCAATTCACCCCTCCACTTT
TRBD2 TRBJ2-1 - TRBV3-1/TRBV3-2 CASSLRTSVANEQFF TGTGCCAGCAGCCTCAGGACTAGCGTGGCCAATGAGCAGTTCTTC
- TRBJ1-1 - TRBV3-1/TRBV3-2 CASSQGGPPRPHTEAFF TGTGCCAGCAGCCAAGGTGGGCCACCCCGGCCCCACACTGAAGCTTTCTTT
- TRBJ2-7 - TRBV15 CATSRDSYYEQYF TGTGCCACCAGCAGAGATAGCTACTACGAGCAGTACTTC
TRBD1 TRBJ1-5 - TRBV7-2 CASSPRTGTNQPQHF TGTGCCAGCAGCCCGAGGACAGGGACCAATCAGCCCCAGCATTTT
- TRBJ1-1 - TRBV27 CASSLSAGYTEAFF TGTGCCAGCAGTTTGTCCGCGGGGTACACTGAAGCTTTCTTT
TRBD1 TRBJ2-3 - TRBV30 CAWRNRGATDTQYF TGTGCCTGGAGGAACAGGGGGGCCACAGATACGCAGTATTTT
- TRBJ2-1 many TRBV25-1 CASTEAHRAEQFF TGTGCCAGCACCGAAGCCCACAGGGCCGAGCAGTTCTTC
- TRBJ2-3 once TRBV9 CASSGRDTQYF TGTGCCAGCAGCGGTAGAGATACGCAGTATTTT
TRBD2 TRBJ2-7 - TRBV28 CVASGSSYEQYF TGTGTCGCTAGCGGGAGCTCCTACGAGCAGTACTTC
TRBD1 TRBJ1-1 - TRBV2 CASSDLDRENTEAFF TGTGCCAGCAGCGACCTCGACAGGGAGAACACTGAAGCTTTCTTT
TRBD2 TRBJ2-1 once TRBV5-1 CASSLVLADYNEQFF TGCGCCAGCAGCTTGGTACTAGCGGACTACAATGAGCAGTTCTTC
- TRBJ1-1 - TRBV18 CASSLGLPRPSFF TGTGCCAGCTCGCTAGGACTTCCCCGTCCGAGCTTCTTT
- TRBJ2-2 - TRBV7-6 CASSLGETGELFF TGTGCCAGCAGCTTAGGAGAGACCGGGGAGCTGTTTTTT
- TRBJ1-3 - TRBV5-1 CASSLIPGSGNTIYF TGCGCCAGCAGCTTGATTCCGGGGTCTGGAAACACCATATATTTT
TRBD1 TRBJ1-2 - TRBV18 CASSPGQGYGYTF TGTGCCAGCTCACCGGGACAGGGATATGGCTACACCTTC
TRBD2 TRBJ2-1 - TRBV28 CASSPSGSTRNEQFF TGTGCCAGCAGCCCCAGCGGGAGTACCAGGAATGAGCAGTTCTTC
TRBD1 TRBJ1-2 - TRBV5-4 CASSLDRGTGGYTF TGTGCCAGCAGCCTCGACAGGGGAACAGGGGGCTACACCTTC
TRBD2 TRBJ2-1 - TRBV7-9 CASSRDYIYNEQFF TGTGCCAGCAGCCGGGACTACATATACAATGAGCAGTTCTTC
- TRBJ1-5 once TRBV11-2 CASSLAGGQFSNQPQHF TGTGCCAGCAGCTTAGCCGGGGGGCAGTTTAGCAATCAGCCCCAGCATTTT
TRBD1 TRBJ1-2 once TRBV6-6 CAGTRQGTNYGYTF TGTGCCGGCACCCGACAGGGTACTAACTATGGCTACACCTTC
- TRBJ1-1 - TRBV7-8 CASTSDSSLMNTEAFF TGTGCCAGCACCTCAGACAGTTCACTCATGAACACTGAAGCTTTCTTT
TRBD2 TRBJ2-1 - TRBV3-1/TRBV3-2 CASSWASGRANEQFF TGTGCCAGCTCTTGGGCTAGCGGGAGGGCGAATGAGCAGTTCTTC
- TRBJ2-5 - TRBV5-1 CASSLEGVQETQYF TGCGCCAGCAGCTTGGAAGGGGTTCAAGAGACCCAGTACTTC
- TRBJ1-5 - TRBV7-8 CASSLQDSNQPQHF TGTGCCAGCAGCTTACAGGATAGCAATCAGCCCCAGCATTTT
TRBD1 TRBJ2-7 - TRBV5-1 CASSHGDRPSYEQYF TGCGCCAGCAGCCACGGGGACAGGCCCTCCTACGAGCAGTACTTC